The clone carrying this T cell receptor (beta chain) was recorded a few times. Its antigen is unknown. UMIs were added to TCR cDNA along with a universal primer site when it was made by 5'RACE template switching. TCRdb itself ran the 5' RACE reads through MiXCR, one entry per CDR3 protein. The sample includes about 350,000 distinct CDR3 sequences, around a tenth seen only once; the top ten take 18%. This entry comes from a study of T cells after yellow fever vaccination. The study's findings and limits: When the response was secondary, it was weaker but reached its peak faster, day 5 versus 15. Reappearing after the booster were most of the clones from primary vaccination (less than 97% CD4, 75% to 90% CD8). A limited proportion of clonotypes was detected within both the CD4 and CD8 compartments.

V lost 4 bases, J lost 10 bases, and 14 bases lay in between. The germline CDR1 and CDR2 sequences are SEHNR and FQNEAQ (reference sequence). The CDR3 has 14 amino acids. The V and J genes are TRBV7-9 and TRBJ1-6; perhaps TRBD1 as D (5 bases). The specimen was PBMCs, collected on the day of the first yellow fever vaccination. The receptor's source is a man younger than 35 who received the YFV17D yellow fever vaccine. This chain's CDR3 is CASSSGKGVSPLHF. CDR3 coding DNA: TGTGCCAGCAGCTCCGGTAAAGGGGTCTCACCCCTCCACTTT.